This TCR beta chain was retrieved from a study of tumor-infiltrating lymphocytes in primary liver carcinoma. Study-level information: Tumors were stage T1-T3 N0M0, about 4.2 to 10 cm across. There were roughly 3.5 to 8 million productive TCRbeta reads per sample, a yield similar across tissue types.

RNA and DNA were co-extracted from approximately 20-30 mg of unsorted bulk tissue. Over 85% of the cells were viable tumor cells in every tumor sample. TCR beta cDNA came from about 450 ng total RNA, primed with a constant-region primer. A slightly modified ARM-PCR protocol with three nested multiplex PCR rounds produced these TCR beta libraries. TCRdb passed the multiplex PCR reads through MiXCR, listing each CDR3 protein once. The table lists about 110,000 distinct CDR3 sequences, approximately 78% of them singletons. The source of this sequence is a man aged 35-49 years with primary liver carcinoma and hepatitis B virus infection. Sequencing was done on a sample of liver tumor tissue from sampling region 3. As to subset: tumor region T3, left-lateral pole.

The CDR3 nucleotides read TGTGCCTACAGTCTTAGCGGTTATACGCAGTATTTT. It translates to CAYSLSGYTQYF. The chain combines TRBV6-1 with TRBJ2-3; D perhaps matches TRBD2 (6 bases). V dropped 11 bases and J dropped 7 bases, with 16 bases sitting between them. The length of the CDR3 is 12 residues. CDR1 is MNHNS and CDR2 is SASEGT in the germline V gene.